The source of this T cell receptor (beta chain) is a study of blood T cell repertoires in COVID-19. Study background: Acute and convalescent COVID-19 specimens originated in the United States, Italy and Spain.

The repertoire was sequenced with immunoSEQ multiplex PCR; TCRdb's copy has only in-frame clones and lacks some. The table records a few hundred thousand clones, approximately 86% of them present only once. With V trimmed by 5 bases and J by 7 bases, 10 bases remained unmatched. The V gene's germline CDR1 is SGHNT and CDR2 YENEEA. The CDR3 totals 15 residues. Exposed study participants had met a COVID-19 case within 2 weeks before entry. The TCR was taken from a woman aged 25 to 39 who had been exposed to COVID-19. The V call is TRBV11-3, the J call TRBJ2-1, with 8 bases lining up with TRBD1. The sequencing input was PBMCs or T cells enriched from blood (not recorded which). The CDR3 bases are TGTGCCAGCAGCCGTGCTGGACAGGGAGGAAATGAGCAGTTCTTC. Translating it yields CASSRAGQGGNEQFF.